Listed below are T cell receptor beta chains from one sample, sequenced in a study of cytomegalovirus exposure and HLA in healthy donors. TCRdb's copy holds only in-frame clones and misses some; the assay was immunoSEQ multiplex PCR. The data contain under 350,000 clones, about 86% of them seen just once; the ten biggest clones take up more than 0.8%. The sample comprised PBMCs. The receptors shown here come from a woman aged 18-35 years in good health and CMV-seronegative. Both conserved end residues are part of each CDR3. Each record gives: D gene, J gene, clone size, V gene, CDR3 protein, CDR3 DNA. A D gene is named only where the DNA matches it firmly. Clone sizes are given selectively: once, few, many, or a class where the clone is expanded.

D gene: -; J gene: TRBJ1-3; clone size: -; V gene: TRBV2; CDR3 protein: CASRTAGGNTIYF; CDR3 DNA: TGTGCCAGCAGGACAGCCGGCGGAAACACCATATATTTT
D gene: -; J gene: TRBJ2-7; clone size: few; V gene: TRBV6-1; CDR3 protein: CASSEVGETYEQYF; CDR3 DNA: TGTGCCAGCAGTGAAGTCGGTGAGACCTACGAGCAGTACTTC
D gene: TRBD1; J gene: TRBJ1-1; clone size: -; V gene: TRBV6-5; CDR3 protein: CASSPGQGAGTEAFF; CDR3 DNA: TGTGCCAGCAGCCCGGGACAGGGGGCGGGCACTGAAGCTTTCTTT
D gene: -; J gene: TRBJ2-4; clone size: -; V gene: TRBV30; CDR3 protein: CAWSAGLAKNIQYF; CDR3 DNA: TGTGCCTGGAGCGCGGGCCTAGCCAAAAACATTCAGTACTTC
D gene: -; J gene: TRBJ1-1; clone size: -; V gene: TRBV30; CDR3 protein: CAWSDSTEAFF; CDR3 DNA: TGTGCCTGGAGTGACAGCACTGAAGCTTTCTTT
D gene: TRBD1; J gene: TRBJ1-2; clone size: -; V gene: TRBV9; CDR3 protein: CASSVGTGGIYGYTF; CDR3 DNA: TGTGCCAGCAGCGTCGGGACAGGGGGAATCTATGGCTACACCTTC
D gene: TRBD1; J gene: TRBJ2-7; clone size: -; V gene: TRBV7-2; CDR3 protein: CASRAPGQGAKEQYF; CDR3 DNA: TGTGCCAGCAGAGCGCCGGGACAGGGGGCGAAGGAGCAGTACTTC
D gene: -; J gene: TRBJ1-1; clone size: -; V gene: TRBV6-1; CDR3 protein: CASSGTGQGGGAFF; CDR3 DNA: TGTGCCAGCAGTGGGACGGGGCAGGGTGGAGGGGCTTTCTTT
D gene: -; J gene: TRBJ2-7; clone size: -; V gene: TRBV7-9; CDR3 protein: CASSLATSYEQYF; CDR3 DNA: TGTGCCAGCAGCTTAGCGACAAGTTACGAGCAGTACTTC
D gene: TRBD2; J gene: TRBJ2-7; clone size: -; V gene: TRBV27; CDR3 protein: CASSLVTSGTREQYF; CDR3 DNA: TGTGCCAGCAGTTTAGTAACTAGCGGGACTCGCGAGCAGTACTTC
D gene: -; J gene: TRBJ1-2; clone size: -; V gene: TRBV4-1; CDR3 protein: CASSQDSAGLNYGYTF; CDR3 DNA: TGCGCCAGCAGCCAAGATTCGGCAGGGCTGAACTATGGCTACACCTTC
D gene: -; J gene: TRBJ1-1; clone size: -; V gene: TRBV10-1; CDR3 protein: CASSPAHRSNTEAFF; CDR3 DNA: TGCGCCAGCAGCCCGGCGCACCGGAGTAACACTGAAGCTTTCTTT
D gene: -; J gene: TRBJ2-1; clone size: -; V gene: TRBV18; CDR3 protein: CASSRVAEGGYNEQFF; CDR3 DNA: TGTGCCAGCTCACGAGTAGCGGAGGGGGGGTACAATGAGCAGTTCTTC